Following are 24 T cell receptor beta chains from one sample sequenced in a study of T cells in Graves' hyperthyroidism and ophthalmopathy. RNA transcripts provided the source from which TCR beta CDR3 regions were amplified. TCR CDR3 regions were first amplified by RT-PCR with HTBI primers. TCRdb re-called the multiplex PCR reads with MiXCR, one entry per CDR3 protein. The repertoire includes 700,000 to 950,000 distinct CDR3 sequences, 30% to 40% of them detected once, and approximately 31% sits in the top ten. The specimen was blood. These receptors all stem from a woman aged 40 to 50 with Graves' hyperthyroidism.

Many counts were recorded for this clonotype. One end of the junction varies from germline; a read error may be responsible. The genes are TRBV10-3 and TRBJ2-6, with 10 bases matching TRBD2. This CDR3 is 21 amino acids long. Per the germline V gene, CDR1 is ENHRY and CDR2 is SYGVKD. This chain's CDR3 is CAISEKRRTSGLLSGANVLTF. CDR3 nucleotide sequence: TGTGCTATCAGTGAGAAGCGACGGACTAGCGGACTACTCTCTGGGGCCAACGTCCTGACTTTC.

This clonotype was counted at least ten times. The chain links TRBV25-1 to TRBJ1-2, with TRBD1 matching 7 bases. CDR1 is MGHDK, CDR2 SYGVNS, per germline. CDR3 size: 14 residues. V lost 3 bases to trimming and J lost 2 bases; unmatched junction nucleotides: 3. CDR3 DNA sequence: TGTGCCAGCAGTGACGGACAGGCCAACTATGGCTACACCTTC. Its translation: CASSDGQANYGYTF.

The CDR3 coding sequence is TGTGCCAGCAGTTATGGACTAGCGGGAGAAGAGACCCAGTACTTC. This codes for CASSYGLAGEETQYF. J is TRBJ2-5 and V is TRBV6-5; 13 bases agree with TRBD2. The ends lost 3 bases at V and 3 bases at J; junction bases unmatched: 1. Looked up from germline, CDR1 is MNHEY and CDR2 is SVGAGI. The CDR3 length is 15 residues.

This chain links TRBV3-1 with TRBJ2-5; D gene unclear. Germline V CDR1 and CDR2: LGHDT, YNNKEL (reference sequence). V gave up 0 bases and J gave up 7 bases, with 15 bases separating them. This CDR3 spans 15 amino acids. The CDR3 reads CASSQDFAHLRTQYF. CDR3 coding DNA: TGTGCCAGCAGCCAAGATTTCGCCCACCTGCGGACCCAGTACTTC.

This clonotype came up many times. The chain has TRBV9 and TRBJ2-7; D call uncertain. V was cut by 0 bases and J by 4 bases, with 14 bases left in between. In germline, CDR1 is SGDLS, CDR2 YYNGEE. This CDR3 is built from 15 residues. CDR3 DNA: TGTGCCAGCAGCGTAGATGCAGGTTCGAGATACGAGCAGTACTTC. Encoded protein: CASSVDAGSRYEQYF.

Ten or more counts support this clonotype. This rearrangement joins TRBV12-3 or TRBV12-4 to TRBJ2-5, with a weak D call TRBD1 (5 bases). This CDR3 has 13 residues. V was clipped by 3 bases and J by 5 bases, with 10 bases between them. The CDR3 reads CASSFQGWETQYF. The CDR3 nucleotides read TGTGCCAGCAGTTTCCAGGGTTGGGAGACCCAGTACTTC.

CDR3 DNA: TGTGCCAGTAGTCCCCACAGGGATAACACCGGGGAGCTGTTTTTT. Translated: CASSPHRDNTGELFF. This chain links TRBV19 with TRBJ2-2; TRBD1 is a possible D gene (6 bases). This CDR3 contains 15 residues. Trimming stripped 5 bases from V and 2 bases from J, with 12 bases between. Germline V gene lookup returns CDR1 LNHDA and CDR2 SQIVND (reference sequence).

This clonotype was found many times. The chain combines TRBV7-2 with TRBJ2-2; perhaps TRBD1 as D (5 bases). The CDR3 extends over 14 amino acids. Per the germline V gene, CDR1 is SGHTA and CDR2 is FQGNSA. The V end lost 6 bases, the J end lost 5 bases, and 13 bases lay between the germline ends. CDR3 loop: CASRTGVQTGELFF. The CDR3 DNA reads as TGTGCCAGCAGAACAGGAGTTCAGACCGGGGAGCTGTTTTTT.

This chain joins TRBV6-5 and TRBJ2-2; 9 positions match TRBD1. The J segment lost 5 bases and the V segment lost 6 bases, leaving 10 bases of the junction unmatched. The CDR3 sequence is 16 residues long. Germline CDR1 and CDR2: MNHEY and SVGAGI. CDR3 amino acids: CASRGRGTGLTGELFF. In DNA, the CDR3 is TGTGCCAGCAGGGGCCGTGGGACAGGGCTAACCGGGGAGCTGTTTTTT.

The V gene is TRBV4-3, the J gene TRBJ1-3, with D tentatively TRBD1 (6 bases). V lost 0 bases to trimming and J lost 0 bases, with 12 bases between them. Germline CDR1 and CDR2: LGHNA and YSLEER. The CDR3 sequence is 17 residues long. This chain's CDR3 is CASSQDSTGHSGNTIYF. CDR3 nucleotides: TGCGCCAGCAGCCAAGACAGTACAGGGCACTCTGGAAACACCATATATTTT.

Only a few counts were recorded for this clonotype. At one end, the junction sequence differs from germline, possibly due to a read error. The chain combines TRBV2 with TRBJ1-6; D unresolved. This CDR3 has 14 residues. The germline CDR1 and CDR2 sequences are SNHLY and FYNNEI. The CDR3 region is CASRWVSSNSPLHF. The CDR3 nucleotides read TGTGCCAGCCGCTGGGTTTCCTCTAATTCACCCCTCCACTTT.

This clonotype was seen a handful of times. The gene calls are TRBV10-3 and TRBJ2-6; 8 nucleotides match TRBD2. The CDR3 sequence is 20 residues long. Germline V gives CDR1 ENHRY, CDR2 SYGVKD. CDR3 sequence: CASAAGVGGRDLNGANVLTF. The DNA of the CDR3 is TGTGCATCAGCAGCGGGGGTCGGGGGCAGGGACTTGAATGGGGCCAACGTCCTGACTTTC.

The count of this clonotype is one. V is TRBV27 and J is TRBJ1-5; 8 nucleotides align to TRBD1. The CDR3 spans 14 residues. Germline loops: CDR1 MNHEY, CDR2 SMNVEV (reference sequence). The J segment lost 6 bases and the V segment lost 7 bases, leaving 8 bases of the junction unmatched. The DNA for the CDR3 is TGTGCCAGCACCAACAGGGGGGAAGGTCAGCCCCAGCATTTT. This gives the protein CASTNRGEGQPQHF.

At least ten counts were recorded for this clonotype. CDR3 loop: CASSLVAGDSNQPQHF. The DNA for the CDR3 is TGCGCCAGCAGCTTGGTGGCAGGGGATAGCAATCAGCCCCAGCATTTT. This chain connects TRBV5-1 to TRBJ1-5; D perhaps matches TRBD1 (6 bases). CDR1 and CDR2 (germline): SGHRS, YFSETQ. The CDR3 is 16 amino acids. V lost 0 bases to trimming and J lost 0 bases, with 10 bases between them.

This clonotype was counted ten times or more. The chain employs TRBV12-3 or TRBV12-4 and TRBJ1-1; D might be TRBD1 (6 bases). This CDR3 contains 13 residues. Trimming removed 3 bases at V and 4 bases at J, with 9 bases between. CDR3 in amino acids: CASSLQGITEAFF. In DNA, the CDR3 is TGTGCCAGCAGTTTGCAGGGGATCACTGAAGCTTTCTTT.

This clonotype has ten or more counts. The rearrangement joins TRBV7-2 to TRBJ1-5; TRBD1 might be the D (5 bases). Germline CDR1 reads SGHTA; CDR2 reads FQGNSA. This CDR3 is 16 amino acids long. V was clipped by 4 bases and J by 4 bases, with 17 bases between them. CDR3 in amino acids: CASSSIPGLLNQPQHF. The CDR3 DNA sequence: TGTGCCAGCAGCTCGATACCGGGACTCCTGAATCAGCCCCAGCATTTT. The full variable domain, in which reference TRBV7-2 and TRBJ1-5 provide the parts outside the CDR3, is GAGVSQSPSNKVTEKGKDVELRCDPISGHTALYWYRQSLGQGLEFLIYFQGNSAPDKSGLPSDRFSAERTGGSVSTLTIQRTQQEDSAVYLCASSSIPGLLNQPQHFGDGTRLSIL.

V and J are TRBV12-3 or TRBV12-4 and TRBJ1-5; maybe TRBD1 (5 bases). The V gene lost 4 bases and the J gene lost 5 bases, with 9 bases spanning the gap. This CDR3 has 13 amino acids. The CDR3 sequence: CASSYTRDQPQHF. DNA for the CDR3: TGTGCCAGCAGTTATACCAGGGATCAGCCCCAGCATTTT.

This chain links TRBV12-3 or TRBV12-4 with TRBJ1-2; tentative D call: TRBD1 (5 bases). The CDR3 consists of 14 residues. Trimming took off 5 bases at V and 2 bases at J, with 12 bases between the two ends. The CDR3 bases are TGTGCCAGCAGTCAAAGACAGACCAACTATGGCTACACCTTC. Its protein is CASSQRQTNYGYTF.

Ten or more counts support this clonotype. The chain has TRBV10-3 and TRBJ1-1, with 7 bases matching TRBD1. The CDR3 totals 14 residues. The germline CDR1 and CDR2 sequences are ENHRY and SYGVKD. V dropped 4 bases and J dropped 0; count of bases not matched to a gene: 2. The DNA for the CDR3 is TGTGCCATCAGTGGGGACAGCCTGAACACTGAAGCTTTCTTT. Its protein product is CAISGDSLNTEAFF.

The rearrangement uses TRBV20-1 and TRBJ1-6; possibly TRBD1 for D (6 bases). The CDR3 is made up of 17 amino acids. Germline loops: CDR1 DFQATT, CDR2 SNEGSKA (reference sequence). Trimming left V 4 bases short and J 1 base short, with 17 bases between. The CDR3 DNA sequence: TGCAGTGCTATAAAATCAGGGGTAACGTCCTATAATTCACCCCTCCACTTT. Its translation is CSAIKSGVTSYNSPLHF.

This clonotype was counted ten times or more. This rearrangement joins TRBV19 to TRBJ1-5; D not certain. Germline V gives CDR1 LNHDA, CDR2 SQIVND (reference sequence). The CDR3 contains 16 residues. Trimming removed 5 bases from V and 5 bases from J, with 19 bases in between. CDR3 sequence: CASSRGVETRDQPQHF. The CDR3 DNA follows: TGTGCCAGTAGTCGCGGCGTTGAAACTAGGGATCAGCCCCAGCATTTT.

The CDR3 sequence is CARGQGDSPLHF. The CDR3 DNA reads TGTGCTAGAGGACAGGGGGACTCACCCCTCCACTTT. The chain has TRBV2 and TRBJ1-6; 10 nucleotides agree with TRBD1. The CDR3 loop spans 12 amino acids. CDR1 and CDR2 from the germline V gene are SNHLY and FYNNEI.

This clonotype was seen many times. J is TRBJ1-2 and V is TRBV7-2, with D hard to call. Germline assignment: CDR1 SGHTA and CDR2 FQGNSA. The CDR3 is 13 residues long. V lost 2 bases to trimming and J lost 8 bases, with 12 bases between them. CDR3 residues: CASSLLAVEGYTF. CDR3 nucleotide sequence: TGTGCCAGCAGCTTACTCGCAGTGGAGGGCTACACCTTC.

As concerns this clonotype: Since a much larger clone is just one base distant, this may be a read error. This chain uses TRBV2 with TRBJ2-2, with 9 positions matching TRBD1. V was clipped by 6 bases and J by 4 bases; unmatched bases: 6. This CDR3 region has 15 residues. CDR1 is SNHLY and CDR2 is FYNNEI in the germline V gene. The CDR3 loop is CASRTGGAGTGELFF. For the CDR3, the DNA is TGTGCCAGCAGAACAGGGGGCGCGGGCACCGGGGAGCTGTTTTTT.